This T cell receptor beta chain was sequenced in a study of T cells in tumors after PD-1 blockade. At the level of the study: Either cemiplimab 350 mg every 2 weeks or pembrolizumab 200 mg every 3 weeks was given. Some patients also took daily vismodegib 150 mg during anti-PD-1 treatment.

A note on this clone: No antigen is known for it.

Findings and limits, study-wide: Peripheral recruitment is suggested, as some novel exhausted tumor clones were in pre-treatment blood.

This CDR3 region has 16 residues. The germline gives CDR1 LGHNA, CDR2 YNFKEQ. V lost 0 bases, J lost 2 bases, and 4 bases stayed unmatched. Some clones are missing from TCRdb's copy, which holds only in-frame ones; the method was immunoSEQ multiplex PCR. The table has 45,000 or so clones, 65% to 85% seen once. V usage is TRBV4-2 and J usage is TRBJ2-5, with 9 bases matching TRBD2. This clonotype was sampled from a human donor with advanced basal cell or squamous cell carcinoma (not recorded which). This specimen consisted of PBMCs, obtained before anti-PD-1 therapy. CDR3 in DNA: TGTGCCAGCAGCCAAGAGCGGCTAGCGGGGCAAGAGACCCAGTACTTC. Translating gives CASSQERLAGQETQYF.